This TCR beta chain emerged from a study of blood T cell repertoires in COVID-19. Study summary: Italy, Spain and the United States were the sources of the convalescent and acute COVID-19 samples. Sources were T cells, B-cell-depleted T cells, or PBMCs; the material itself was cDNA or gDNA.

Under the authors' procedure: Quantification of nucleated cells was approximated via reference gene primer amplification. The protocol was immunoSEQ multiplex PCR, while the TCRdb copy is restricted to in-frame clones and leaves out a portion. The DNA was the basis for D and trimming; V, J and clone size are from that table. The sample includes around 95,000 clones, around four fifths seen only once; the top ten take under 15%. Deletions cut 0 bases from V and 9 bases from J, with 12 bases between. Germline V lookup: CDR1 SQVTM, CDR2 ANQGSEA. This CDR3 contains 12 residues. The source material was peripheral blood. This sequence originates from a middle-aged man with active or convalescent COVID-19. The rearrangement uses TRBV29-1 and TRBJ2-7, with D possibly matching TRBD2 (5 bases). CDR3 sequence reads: CSVEDGGGGQYF. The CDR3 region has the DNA TGCAGCGTTGAAGACGGCGGAGGAGGGCAGTACTTC.